This TCR beta chain was recovered during a study of human CD4 T cells and Enterobacteriaceae. All CD4+ cells other than CD45RA+CCR7+CD95- naive cells were sorted as memory, over 98% pure. Data came from immunoSEQ multiplex PCR; TCRdb stores just in-frame clones and leaves some out. The sample carries some 30,000 clones, about 80% recorded once. The CDR3 covers 14 residues. Per the germline V gene, CDR1 is SGHDT and CDR2 is YYEEEE. Trimming removed 0 bases from V and 2 bases from J, with 5 bases in between. This TCR was recovered from a human donor in good health. The chain carries TRBV5-6 and TRBJ2-2, with D possibly matching TRBD2 (5 bases). Sample: memory CD4+ T cells from blood. The CDR3 region is CASSLGLNTGELFF. DNA for the CDR3: TGTGCCAGCAGCTTGGGACTAAACACCGGGGAGCTGTTTTTT.